This TCR beta chain was identified during a study of OX40 agonist ivuxolimab in advanced cancers. Study context: Ivuxolimab doses were 0.01, 0.1, 0.3, 1.5, 3 or 10 mg/kg every 2 weeks. Patients undergoing dose escalation presented with hepatocellular carcinoma, melanoma, renal cell or head and neck cancer.

The method was immunoSEQ multiplex PCR; TCRdb's version includes in-frame clones alone and lacks a portion of them. The sample records about 80,000 clones, approximately 83% being singletons. This CDR3 contains 15 residues. CDR1 and CDR2 from the germline V gene are SGHRS and YFSETQ. Trimming cost V 4 bases and J 2 bases, with 16 bases left between them. This sequence originates from an adult with an advanced solid tumor such as melanoma, head and neck, liver or kidney cancer. The V and J genes are TRBV5-1 and TRBJ2-7; possible D gene TRBD1, 6 bases. The sequencing here drew on CD4+ or CD8+ T cells sorted from blood, taken in a trial of the OX40 agonist ivuxolimab. CDR3 loop: CASSGSRDTAYEQYF. The CDR3 DNA reads as TGCGCCAGCAGCGGTAGCCGGGACACCGCCTACGAGCAGTACTTC.